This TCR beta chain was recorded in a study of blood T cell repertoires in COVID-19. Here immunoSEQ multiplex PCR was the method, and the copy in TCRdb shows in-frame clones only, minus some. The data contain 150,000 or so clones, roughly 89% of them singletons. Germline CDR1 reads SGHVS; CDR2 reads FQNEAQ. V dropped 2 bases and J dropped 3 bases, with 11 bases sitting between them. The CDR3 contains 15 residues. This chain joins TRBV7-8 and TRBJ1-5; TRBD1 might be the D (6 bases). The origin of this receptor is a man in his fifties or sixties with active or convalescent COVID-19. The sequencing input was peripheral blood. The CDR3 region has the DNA TGTGCCAGCAGCTTATTGGGGGCCAACAATCAGCCCCAGCATTTT. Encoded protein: CASSLLGANNQPQHF.